This T cell receptor beta chain was found in a study of cytomegalovirus exposure and HLA in healthy donors. Losses at the gene ends were 2 bases for V and 0 bases for J; bases not matched to a gene: 5. The CDR3 is made up of 16 amino acids. Germline CDR1 reads SGHVS; CDR2 reads FNYEAQ. PCR employed 60 Vbeta and 13 Jbeta primers. The assay was immunoSEQ multiplex PCR, and TCRdb's table has in-frame clones only and misses some. Of some 90,000 clones in the sample, around 80% are singletons; the top ten hold under 0.75%. Source material: PBMCs. The TCR comes from a young man in good health and CMV-seronegative. The chain couples TRBV7-6 to TRBJ2-3, with 7 bases aligning to TRBD2. The CDR3 sequence: CASSLLNSGSTDTQYF. In DNA form, the CDR3 reads TGTGCCAGCAGCTTACTGAATAGCGGGAGCACAGATACGCAGTATTTT.